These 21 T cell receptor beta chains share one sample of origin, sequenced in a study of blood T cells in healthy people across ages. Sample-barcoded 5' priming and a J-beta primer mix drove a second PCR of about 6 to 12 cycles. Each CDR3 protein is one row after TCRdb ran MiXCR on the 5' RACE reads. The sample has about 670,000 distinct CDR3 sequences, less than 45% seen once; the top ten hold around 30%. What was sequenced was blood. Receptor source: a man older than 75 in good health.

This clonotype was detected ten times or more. Here the CDR3 reads CASSLGGELNEQFF. The CDR3 bases are TGTGCCAGCAGTTTGGGCGGCGAGCTCAATGAGCAGTTCTTC. The rearrangement links TRBV28 to TRBJ2-1, with D hard to call. The V end lost 3 bases, the J end lost 6 bases, and 12 bases lay between the germline ends. From germline, CDR1 is MDHEN and CDR2 SYDVKM. The CDR3 runs 14 residues.

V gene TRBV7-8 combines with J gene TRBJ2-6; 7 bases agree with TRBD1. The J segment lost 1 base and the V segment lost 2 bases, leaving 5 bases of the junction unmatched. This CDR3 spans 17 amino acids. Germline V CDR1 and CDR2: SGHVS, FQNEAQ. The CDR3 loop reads CASSLPGRGSGANVLTF. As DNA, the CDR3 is TGTGCCAGCAGCTTACCAGGCAGGGGGTCTGGGGCCAACGTCCTGACTTTC.

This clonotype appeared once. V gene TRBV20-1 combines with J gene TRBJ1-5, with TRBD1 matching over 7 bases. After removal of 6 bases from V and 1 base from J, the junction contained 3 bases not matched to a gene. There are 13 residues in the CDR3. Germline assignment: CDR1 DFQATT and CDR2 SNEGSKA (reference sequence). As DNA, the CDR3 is TGCAGTGCCGCGGGACAGAGCAATCAGCCCCAGCATTTT. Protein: CSAAGQSNQPQHF.

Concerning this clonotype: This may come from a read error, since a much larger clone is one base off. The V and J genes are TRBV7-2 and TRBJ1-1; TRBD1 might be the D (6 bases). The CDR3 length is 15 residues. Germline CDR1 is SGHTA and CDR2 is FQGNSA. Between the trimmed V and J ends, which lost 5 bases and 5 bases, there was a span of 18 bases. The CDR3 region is CASSLRQVRETEAFF. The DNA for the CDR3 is TGTGCCAGCAGCCTCCGACAGGTCCGGGAGACTGAAGCTTTCTTT.

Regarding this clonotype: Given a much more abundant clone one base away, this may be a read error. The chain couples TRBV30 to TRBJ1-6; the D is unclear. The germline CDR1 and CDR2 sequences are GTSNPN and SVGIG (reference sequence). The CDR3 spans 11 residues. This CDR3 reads CAWSRDSLLHF. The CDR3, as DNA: TGTGCCTGGAGTAGAGATTCACTCCTCCACTTT.

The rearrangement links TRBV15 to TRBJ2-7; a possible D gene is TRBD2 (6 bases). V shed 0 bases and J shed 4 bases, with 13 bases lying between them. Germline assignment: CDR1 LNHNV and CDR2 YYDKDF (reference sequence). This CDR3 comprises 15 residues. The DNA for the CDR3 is TGTGCCACCAGCAGAGATGGGGGGAGCCTTTACGAGCAGTACTTC. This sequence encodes CATSRDGGSLYEQYF. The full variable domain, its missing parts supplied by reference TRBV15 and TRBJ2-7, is DAMVIQNPRYQVTQFGKPVTLSCSQTLNHNVMYWYQQKSSQAPKLLFHYYDKDFNNEADTPDNFQSRRPNTSFCFLDIRSPGLGDTAMYLCATSRDGGSLYEQYFGPGTRLTVT.

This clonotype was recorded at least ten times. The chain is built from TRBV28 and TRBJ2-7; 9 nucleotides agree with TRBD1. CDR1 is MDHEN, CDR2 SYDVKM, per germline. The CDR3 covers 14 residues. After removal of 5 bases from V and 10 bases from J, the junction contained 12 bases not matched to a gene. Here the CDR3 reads CASSETGGHGAQYF. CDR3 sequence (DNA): TGTGCCAGCAGTGAAACAGGGGGCCACGGGGCCCAGTACTTC.

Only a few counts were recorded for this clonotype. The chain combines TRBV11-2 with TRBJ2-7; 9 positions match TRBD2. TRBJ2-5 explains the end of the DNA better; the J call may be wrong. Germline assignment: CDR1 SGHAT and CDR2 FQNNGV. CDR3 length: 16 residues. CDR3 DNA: TGTGCCAGCAGCTTAGTCCAGGCTAGCGGGGCAGAGACCCAGTACTTC. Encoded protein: CASSLVQASGAETQYF.

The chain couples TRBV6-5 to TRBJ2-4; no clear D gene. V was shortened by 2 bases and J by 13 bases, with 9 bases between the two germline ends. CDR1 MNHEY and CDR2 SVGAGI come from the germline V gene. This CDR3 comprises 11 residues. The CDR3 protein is CASSYNTQQYF. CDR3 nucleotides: TGTGCCAGCAGTTACAATACTCAGCAGTACTTC.

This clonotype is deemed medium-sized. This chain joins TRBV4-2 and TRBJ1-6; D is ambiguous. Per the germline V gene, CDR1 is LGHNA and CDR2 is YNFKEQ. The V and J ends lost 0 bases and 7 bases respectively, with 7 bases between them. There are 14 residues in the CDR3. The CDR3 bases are TGTGCCAGCAGCCAAGAAACTCCGAATTCACCCCTCCACTTT. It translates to CASSQETPNSPLHF.

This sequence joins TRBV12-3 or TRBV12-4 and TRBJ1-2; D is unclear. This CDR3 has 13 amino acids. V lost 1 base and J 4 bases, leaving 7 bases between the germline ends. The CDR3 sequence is CASSLGHSYGYTF. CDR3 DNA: TGTGCCAGCAGTTTAGGGCATAGCTATGGCTACACCTTC.

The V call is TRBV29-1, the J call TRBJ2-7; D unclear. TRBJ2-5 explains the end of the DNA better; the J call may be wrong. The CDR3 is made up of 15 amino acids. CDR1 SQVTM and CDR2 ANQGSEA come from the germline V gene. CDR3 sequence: CSVELFPTLRETQYF. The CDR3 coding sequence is TGCAGCGTTGAGCTTTTCCCAACCCTTAGGGAGACCCAGTACTTC.

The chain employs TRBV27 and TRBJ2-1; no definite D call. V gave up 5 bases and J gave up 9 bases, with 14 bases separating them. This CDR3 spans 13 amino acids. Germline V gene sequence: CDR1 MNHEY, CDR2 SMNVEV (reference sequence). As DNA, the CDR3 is TGTGCCAGCAGTCTCACTCCCCTCGGTGAGCAGTTCTTC. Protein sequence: CASSLTPLGEQFF.

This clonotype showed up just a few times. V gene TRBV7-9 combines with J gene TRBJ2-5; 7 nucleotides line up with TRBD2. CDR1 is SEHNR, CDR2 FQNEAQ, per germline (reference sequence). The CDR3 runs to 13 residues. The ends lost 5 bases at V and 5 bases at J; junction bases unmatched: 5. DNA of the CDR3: TGTGCCAGCAGCCAACTAGCGATGGAGACCCAGTACTTC. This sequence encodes CASSQLAMETQYF.

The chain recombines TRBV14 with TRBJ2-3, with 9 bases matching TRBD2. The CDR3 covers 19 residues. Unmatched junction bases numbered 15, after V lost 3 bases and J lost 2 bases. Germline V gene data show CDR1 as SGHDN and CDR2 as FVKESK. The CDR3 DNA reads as TGTGCCAGCAGCCATCATCCACTTAGGGGACTAGCTCTCACAGATACGCAGTATTTT. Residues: CASSHHPLRGLALTDTQYF.

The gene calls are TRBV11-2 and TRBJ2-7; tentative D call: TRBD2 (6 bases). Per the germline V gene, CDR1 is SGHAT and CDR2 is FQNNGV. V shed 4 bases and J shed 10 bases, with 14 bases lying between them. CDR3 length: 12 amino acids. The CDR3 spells CASSSWGENQYF. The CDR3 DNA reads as TGTGCCAGCAGCTCATGGGGGGAGAACCAGTACTTC.

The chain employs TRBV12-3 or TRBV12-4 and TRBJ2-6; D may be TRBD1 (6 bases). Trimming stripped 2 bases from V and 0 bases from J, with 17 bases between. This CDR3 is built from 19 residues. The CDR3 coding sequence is TGTGCCAGCAGTTTAATCCCCGGGTCAGGGGTCTCTGGGGCCAACGTCCTGACTTTC. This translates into CASSLIPGSGVSGANVLTF.

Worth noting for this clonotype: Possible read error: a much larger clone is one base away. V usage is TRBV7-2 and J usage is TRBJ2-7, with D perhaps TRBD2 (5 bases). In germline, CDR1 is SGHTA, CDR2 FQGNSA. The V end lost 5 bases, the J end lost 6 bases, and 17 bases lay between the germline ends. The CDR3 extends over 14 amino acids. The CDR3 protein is CASSRVGGPCEQYF. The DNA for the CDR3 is TGTGCCAGCAGCCGAGTTGGCGGGCCCTGCGAGCAGTACTTC.

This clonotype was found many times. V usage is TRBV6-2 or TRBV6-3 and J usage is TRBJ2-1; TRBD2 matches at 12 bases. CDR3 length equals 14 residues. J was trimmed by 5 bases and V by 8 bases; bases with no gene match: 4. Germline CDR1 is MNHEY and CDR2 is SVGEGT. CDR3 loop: CASASGGVNNEQFF. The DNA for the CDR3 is TGTGCCAGCGCTAGCGGGGGGGTGAACAATGAGCAGTTCTTC.

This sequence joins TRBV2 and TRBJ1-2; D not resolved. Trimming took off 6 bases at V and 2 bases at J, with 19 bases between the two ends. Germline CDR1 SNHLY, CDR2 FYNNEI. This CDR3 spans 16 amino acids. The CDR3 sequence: CASSVNTELTNYGYTF. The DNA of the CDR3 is TGTGCCAGCAGCGTCAACACGGAACTAACAAACTATGGCTACACCTTC.

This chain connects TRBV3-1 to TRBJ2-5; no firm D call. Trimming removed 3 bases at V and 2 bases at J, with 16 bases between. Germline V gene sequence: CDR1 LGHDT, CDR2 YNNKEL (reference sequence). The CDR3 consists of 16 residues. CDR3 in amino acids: CASSQGEGRLQETQYF. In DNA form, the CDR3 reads TGTGCCAGCAGCCAGGGCGAAGGACGGCTACAAGAGACCCAGTACTTC.